The TCR beta chain under discussion was sequenced for a study of T cells in Graves' hyperthyroidism and ophthalmopathy. The TCR beta CDR3 regions underwent amplification using RNA transcripts as the source. HTBI primers were the set used in a first-round RT-PCR of the TCR CDR3. TCRdb reanalysed the multiplex PCR reads using MiXCR and keeps one entry per CDR3 protein. The table lists around 280,000 distinct CDR3 sequences, roughly 13% of them singletons, with 6.5% to 10% in the top ten. In this sample, this clonotype turned up many times. This CDR3 comprises 13 residues. Looked up from germline, CDR1 is ENHRY and CDR2 is SYGVKD. Deletions cut 6 bases from V and 4 bases from J, with 12 bases between.

The TCR was taken from a woman in her thirties or forties with Graves' hyperthyroidism. The chain links TRBV10-3 to TRBJ2-5; D not certain. The material sequenced was blood. Here the CDR3 DNA reads TGTGCCATCAGAAAGAGTCTGGGAGAGACCCAGTACTTC. Its translation: CAIRKSLGETQYF.